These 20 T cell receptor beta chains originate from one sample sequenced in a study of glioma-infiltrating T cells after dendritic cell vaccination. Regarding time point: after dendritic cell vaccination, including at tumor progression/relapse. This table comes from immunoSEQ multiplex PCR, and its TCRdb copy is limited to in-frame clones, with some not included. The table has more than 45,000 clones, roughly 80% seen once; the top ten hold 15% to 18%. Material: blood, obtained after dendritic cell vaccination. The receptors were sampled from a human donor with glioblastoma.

In DNA form, the CDR3 reads TGCGCCAGCAGCGGACCGGGACTTGCCTCCTACAATGAGCAGTTCTTC. Translating it yields CASSGPGLASYNEQFF. The gene calls are TRBV5-1 and TRBJ2-1; D is possibly TRBD2 (6 bases). Deletions cut 4 bases from V and 0 bases from J, with 14 bases between. The CDR3 spans 16 residues. Germline V CDR1 and CDR2: SGHRS, YFSETQ.

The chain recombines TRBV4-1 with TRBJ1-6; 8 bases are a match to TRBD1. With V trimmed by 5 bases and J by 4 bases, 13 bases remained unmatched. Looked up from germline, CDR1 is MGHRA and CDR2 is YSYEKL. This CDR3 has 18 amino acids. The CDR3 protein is CASSYRDRFWEYNSPLHF. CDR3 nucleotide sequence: TGCGCCAGCAGCTACCGGGACAGGTTCTGGGAATATAATTCACCCCTCCACTTT.

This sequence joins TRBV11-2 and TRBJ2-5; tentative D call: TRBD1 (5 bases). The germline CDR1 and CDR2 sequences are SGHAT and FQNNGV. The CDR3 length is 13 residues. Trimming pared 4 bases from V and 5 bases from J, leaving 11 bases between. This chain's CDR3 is CASSSPRAETQYF. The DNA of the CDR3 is TGTGCCAGCAGCTCCCCCAGGGCTGAGACCCAGTACTTC.

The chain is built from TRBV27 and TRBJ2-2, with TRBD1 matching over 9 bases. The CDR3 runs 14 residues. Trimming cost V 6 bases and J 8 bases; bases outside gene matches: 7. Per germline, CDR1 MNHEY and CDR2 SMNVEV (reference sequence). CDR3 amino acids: CASRTWTGEGELFF. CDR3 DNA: TGTGCCAGCAGGACCTGGACAGGGGAGGGGGAGCTGTTTTTT.

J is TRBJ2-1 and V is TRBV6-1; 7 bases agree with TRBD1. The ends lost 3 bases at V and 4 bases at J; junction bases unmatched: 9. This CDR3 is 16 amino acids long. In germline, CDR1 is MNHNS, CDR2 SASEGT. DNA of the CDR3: TGTGCCAGCAGTGAGCCGGGGACAGTAACTTACAATGAGCAGTTCTTC. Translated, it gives CASSEPGTVTYNEQFF.

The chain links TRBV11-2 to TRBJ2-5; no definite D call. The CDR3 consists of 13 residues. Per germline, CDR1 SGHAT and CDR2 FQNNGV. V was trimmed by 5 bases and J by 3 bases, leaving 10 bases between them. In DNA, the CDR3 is TGTGCCAGCAGCCCTTATTCGGAAGAGACCCAGTACTTC. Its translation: CASSPYSEETQYF.

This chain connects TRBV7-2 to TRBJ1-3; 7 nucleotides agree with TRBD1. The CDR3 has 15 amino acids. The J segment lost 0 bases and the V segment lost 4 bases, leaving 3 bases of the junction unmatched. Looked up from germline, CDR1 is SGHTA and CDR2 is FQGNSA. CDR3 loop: CASSSRGSSGNTIYF. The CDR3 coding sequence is TGTGCCAGCAGCTCCAGGGGGAGCTCTGGAAACACCATATATTTT.

The CDR3 DNA sequence: TGTGCCAGCAGCTTGGGAGCTGCAGATACGCAGTATTTT. Protein product: CASSLGAADTQYF. The V and J genes are TRBV5-5 and TRBJ2-3; D not certain. Trimming took 0 bases from V and 4 from J, leaving 6 bases between them. CDR1 is SGHKS and CDR2 is YYEKEE in the germline V gene (reference sequence). CDR3 length: 13 residues.

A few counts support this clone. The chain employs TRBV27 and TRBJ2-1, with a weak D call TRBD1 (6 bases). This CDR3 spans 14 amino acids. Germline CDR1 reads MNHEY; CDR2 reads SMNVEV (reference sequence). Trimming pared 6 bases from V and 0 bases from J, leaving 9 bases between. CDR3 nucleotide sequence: TGTGCCAGCAGCGACAGGAGCTCCTACAATGAGCAGTTCTTC. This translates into CASSDRSSYNEQFF.

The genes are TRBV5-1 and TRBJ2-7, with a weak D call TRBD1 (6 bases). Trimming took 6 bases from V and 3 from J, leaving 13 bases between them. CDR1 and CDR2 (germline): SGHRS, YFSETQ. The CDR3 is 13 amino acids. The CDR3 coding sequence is TGCGCCAGCAAACCGGGACAAGACTACGAGCAGTACTTC. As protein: CASKPGQDYEQYF. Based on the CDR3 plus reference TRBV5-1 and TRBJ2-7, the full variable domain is KAGVTQTPRYLIKTRGQQVTLSCSPISGHRSVSWYQQTPGQGLQFLFEYFSETQRNKGNFPGRFSGRQFSNSRSEMNVSTLELGDSALYLCASKPGQDYEQYFGPGTRLTVT.

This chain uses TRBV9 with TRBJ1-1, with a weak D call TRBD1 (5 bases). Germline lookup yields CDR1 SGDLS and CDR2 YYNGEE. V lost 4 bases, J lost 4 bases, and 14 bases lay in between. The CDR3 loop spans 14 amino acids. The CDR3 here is CASSSMGRVTEAFF. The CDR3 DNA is TGTGCCAGCAGCTCTATGGGCAGGGTCACTGAAGCTTTCTTT.

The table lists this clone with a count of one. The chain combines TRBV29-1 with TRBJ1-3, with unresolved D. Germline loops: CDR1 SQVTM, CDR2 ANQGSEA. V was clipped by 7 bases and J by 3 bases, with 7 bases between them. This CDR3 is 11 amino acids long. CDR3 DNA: TGCAGCGCCTTTGTTGGAAACACCATATATTTT. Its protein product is CSAFVGNTIYF.

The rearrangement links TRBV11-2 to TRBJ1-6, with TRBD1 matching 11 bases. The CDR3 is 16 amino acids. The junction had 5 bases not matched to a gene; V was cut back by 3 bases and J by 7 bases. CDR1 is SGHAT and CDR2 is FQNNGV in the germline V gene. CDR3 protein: CASSFRTGGSNSPLHF. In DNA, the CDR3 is TGTGCCAGCAGCTTCCGGACAGGGGGCTCGAATTCACCCCTCCACTTT.

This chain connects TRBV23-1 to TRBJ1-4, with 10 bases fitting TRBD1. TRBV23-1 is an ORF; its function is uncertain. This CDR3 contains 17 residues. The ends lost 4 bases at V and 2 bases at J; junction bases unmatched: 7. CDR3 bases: TGCGCCAGCAGTCCGGACAGGGGGTCTAACACTAATGAAAAACTGTTTTTT. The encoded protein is CASSPDRGSNTNEKLFF.

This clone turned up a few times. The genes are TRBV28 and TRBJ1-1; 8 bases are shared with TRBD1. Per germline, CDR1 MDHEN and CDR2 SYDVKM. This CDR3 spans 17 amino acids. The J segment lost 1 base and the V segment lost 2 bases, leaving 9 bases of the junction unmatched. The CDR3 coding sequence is TGTGCCAGCAGTTTACCCCCTGGCCAGGGGGCGAACACTGAAGCTTTCTTT. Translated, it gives CASSLPPGQGANTEAFF.

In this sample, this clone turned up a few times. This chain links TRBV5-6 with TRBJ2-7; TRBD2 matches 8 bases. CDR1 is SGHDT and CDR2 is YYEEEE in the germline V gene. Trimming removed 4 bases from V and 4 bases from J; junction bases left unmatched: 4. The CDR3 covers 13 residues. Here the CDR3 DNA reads TGTGCCAGCAGCCGCGGGGGGAGTTACGAGCAGTACTTC. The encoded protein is CASSRGGSYEQYF.

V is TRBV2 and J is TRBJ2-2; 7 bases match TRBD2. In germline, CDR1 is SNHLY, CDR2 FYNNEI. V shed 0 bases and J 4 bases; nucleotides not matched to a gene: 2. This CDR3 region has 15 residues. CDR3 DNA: TGTGCCAGCAGTGAAGCGGGGGGGAGCACCGGGGAGCTGTTTTTT. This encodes CASSEAGGSTGELFF. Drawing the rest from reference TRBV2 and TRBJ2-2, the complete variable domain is EPEVTQTPSHQVTQMGQEVILRCVPISNHLYFYWYRQILGQKVEFLVSFYNNEISEKSEIFDDQFSVERPDGSNFTLKIRSTKLEDSAMYFCASSEAGGSTGELFFGEGSRLTVL.

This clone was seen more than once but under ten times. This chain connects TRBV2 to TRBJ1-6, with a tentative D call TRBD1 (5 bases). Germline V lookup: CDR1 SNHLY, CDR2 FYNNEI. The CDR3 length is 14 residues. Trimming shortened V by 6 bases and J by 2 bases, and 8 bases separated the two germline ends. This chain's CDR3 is CASSRQPYNSPLHF. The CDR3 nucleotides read TGTGCCAGCAGCCGACAGCCCTATAATTCACCCCTCCACTTT. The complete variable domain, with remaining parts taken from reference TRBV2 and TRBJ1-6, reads EPEVTQTPSHQVTQMGQEVILRCVPISNHLYFYWYRQILGQKVEFLVSFYNNEISEKSEIFDDQFSVERPDGSNFTLKIRSTKLEDSAMYFCASSRQPYNSPLHFGNGTRLTVT.

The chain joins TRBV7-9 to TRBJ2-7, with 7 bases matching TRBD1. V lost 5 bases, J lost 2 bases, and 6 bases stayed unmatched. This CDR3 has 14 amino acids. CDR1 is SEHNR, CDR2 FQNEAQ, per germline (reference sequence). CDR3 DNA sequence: TGTGCCAGCAGCCAAACAGGGGCCCCCTACGAGCAGTACTTC. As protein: CASSQTGAPYEQYF.

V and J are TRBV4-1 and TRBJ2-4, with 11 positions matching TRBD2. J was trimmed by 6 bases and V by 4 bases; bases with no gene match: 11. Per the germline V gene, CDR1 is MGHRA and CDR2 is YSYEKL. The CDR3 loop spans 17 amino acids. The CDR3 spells CASSPTLAGGPINIQYF. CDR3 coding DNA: TGCGCCAGCAGCCCCACCCTAGCGGGGGGCCCTATAAACATTCAGTACTTC.